This T cell receptor (beta chain) was recorded in a study of T cell responses to AZD1222 COVID-19 vaccine. This clone was seen once. The target antigen is unknown. Deletions cut 1 base from V and 8 bases from J, with 3 bases between. Germline V CDR1 and CDR2: SGHVS, FQNEAQ. This CDR3 spans 11 amino acids. General study findings and limits: A mostly white British donor set with more females was recruited, and clonal diversity was possibly underestimated. Reports say nearly half of spike-specific TCRs go after unmutated variant regions. Spike-specific TCR breadth and depth went up after people got two AZD1222 doses. Baseline serology detected seropositivity in only five to seven AZD1222 recipients.

Sequencing used immunoSEQ multiplex PCR; TCRdb keeps in-frame clones, though not all of them. The sample has about 120,000 clones, 70% to 90% seen once. The chain combines TRBV7-8 with TRBJ2-4, with D hard to call. This receptor was taken from an adult in good health. Sequenced here: peripheral blood, sampled on day 0 of AZD1222 vaccination. CDR3 in DNA: TGTGCCAGCAGCTTAGGGGACATTCAGTACTTC. Residues: CASSLGDIQYF.